The 10 T cell receptor beta chains presented below share a single source sample, sequenced in a study of blood T cell repertoires in COVID-19. Sequencing was performed with immunoSEQ multiplex PCR; in TCRdb, only in-frame clones are kept and a portion is missing. The table has approximately 280,000 clones, around 90% seen once; the top ten hold approximately 7.5%. The material sequenced was peripheral blood. Receptors were obtained from a woman younger than 45 with COVID-19, enrolled during active disease.

The chain links TRBV11-2 to TRBJ1-5; TRBD1 agrees at 10 bases. The germline CDR1 and CDR2 sequences are SGHAT and FQNNGV. CDR3 size: 15 residues. Trimming removed 5 bases from V and 0 bases from J; junction bases left unmatched: 1. The CDR3, as DNA: TGTGCCAGCAGCGGGACAGGGGATAGCAATCAGCCCCAGCATTTT. It is translated as CASSGTGDSNQPQHF.

The rearrangement uses TRBV4-1 and TRBJ2-7, with TRBD1 identical over 8 bases. This CDR3 is 13 amino acids long. V dropped 4 bases and J dropped 4; count of bases not matched to a gene: 3. CDR1 MGHRA and CDR2 YSYEKL come from the germline V gene. The CDR3 reads CASSPGQEYEQYF. For the CDR3, the DNA is TGCGCCAGCAGCCCGGGACAGGAGTACGAGCAGTACTTC.

V and J are TRBV27 and TRBJ2-7; 9 nucleotides line up with TRBD1. The V gene's germline CDR1 is MNHEY and CDR2 SMNVEV (reference sequence). This CDR3 has 15 residues. Trimming took 6 bases from V and 5 from J; bases not matched to a gene: 11. DNA for the CDR3: TGTGCCAGCAGGGCCCAGGACAGGGGCGGGGACGAGCAGTACTTC. Translated, it gives CASRAQDRGGDEQYF.

The J gene is TRBJ1-5, the V gene TRBV6-6; TRBD1 might be the D (6 bases). This CDR3 has 14 residues. Germline V gene data show CDR1 as MNHNY and CDR2 as SVGAGI (reference sequence). Trimming stripped 6 bases from V and 5 bases from J, with 14 bases between. CDR3 sequence reads: CASSPGGGHQPQHF. As DNA, the CDR3 is TGTGCCAGCAGCCCCGGGGGGGGCCATCAGCCCCAGCATTTT.

This rearrangement joins TRBV15 to TRBJ2-5, with D possibly being TRBD1 (6 bases). Trimming took off 3 bases at V and 5 bases at J, with 16 bases between the two ends. CDR3 length equals 15 residues. Germline CDR1 LNHNV, CDR2 YYDKDF (reference sequence). CDR3 DNA sequence: TGTGCCACCAGCAGTTCCTTAGGGGGTGCGGAGACCCAGTACTTC. This gives the protein CATSSSLGGAETQYF.

A single count supports this clone. V usage is TRBV19 and J usage is TRBJ2-3, with 8 bases aligning to TRBD2. The CDR3 consists of 17 residues. Germline values: CDR1 LNHDA, CDR2 SQIVND (reference sequence). The trim removed 5 bases at V and 3 bases at J, leaving 13 bases unmatched. The CDR3 DNA is TGTGCCAGTAGTGCCGCCTACGGGACTAGAGGTACAGATACGCAGTATTTT. Translated: CASSAAYGTRGTDTQYF.

The chain has TRBV7-9 and TRBJ1-2, with 8 bases matching TRBD1. The CDR3 is made up of 15 amino acids. With 4 bases clipped from V and 5 bases from J, the junction kept 9 bases outside the gene matches. In germline, CDR1 is SEHNR, CDR2 FQNEAQ (reference sequence). The CDR3 DNA reads TGTGCCAGCAGCTATGTCCAGGGGACAGGATATGGCTACACCTTC. Encoded protein: CASSYVQGTGYGYTF.

This clone was seen only a few times. CDR3 in DNA: TGCGCCAGCAGCTTGGAATTTTCAGGGGTCAGTTCACCCCTCCACTTT. This sequence encodes CASSLEFSGVSSPLHF. V usage is TRBV5-1 and J usage is TRBJ1-6, with D possibly matching TRBD1 (6 bases). Per the germline V gene, CDR1 is SGHRS and CDR2 is YFSETQ. Deletions cut 0 bases from V and 9 bases from J, with 16 bases between. The length of the CDR3 is 16 residues.

V gene TRBV10-3 combines with J gene TRBJ1-5; TRBD1 is a possible D gene (6 bases). This CDR3 is built from 14 residues. V gave up 4 bases and J gave up 3 bases, with 10 bases separating them. Germline CDR1 reads ENHRY; CDR2 reads SYGVKD. CDR3 in amino acids: CAISAGHPNQPQHF. CDR3 coding DNA: TGTGCCATCAGTGCGGGACACCCCAATCAGCCCCAGCATTTT.

The chain has TRBV11-2 and TRBJ2-1, with a tentative D call TRBD2 (6 bases). The CDR3 has 15 amino acids. Germline V CDR1 and CDR2: SGHAT, FQNNGV. Trimming removed 1 base at V and 0 bases at J, with 7 bases between. CDR3 nucleotides: TGTGCCAGCAGCTTAGCCGGGAGCTCCTACAATGAGCAGTTCTTC. Protein: CASSLAGSSYNEQFF.